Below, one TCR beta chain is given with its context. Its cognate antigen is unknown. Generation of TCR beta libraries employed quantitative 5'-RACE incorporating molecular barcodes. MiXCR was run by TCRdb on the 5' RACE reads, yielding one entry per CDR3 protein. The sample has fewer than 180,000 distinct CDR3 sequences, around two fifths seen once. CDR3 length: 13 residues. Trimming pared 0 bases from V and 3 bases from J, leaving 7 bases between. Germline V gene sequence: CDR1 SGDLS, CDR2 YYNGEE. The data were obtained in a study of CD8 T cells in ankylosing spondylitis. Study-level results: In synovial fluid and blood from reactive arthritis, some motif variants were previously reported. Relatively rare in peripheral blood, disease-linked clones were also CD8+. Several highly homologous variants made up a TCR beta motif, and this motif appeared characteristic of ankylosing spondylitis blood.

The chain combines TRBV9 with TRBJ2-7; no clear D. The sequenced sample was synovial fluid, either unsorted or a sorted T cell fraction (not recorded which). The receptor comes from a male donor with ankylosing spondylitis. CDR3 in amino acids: CASSVAIDYEQYF. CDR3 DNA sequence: TGTGCCAGCAGCGTAGCGATCGACTACGAGCAGTACTTC.